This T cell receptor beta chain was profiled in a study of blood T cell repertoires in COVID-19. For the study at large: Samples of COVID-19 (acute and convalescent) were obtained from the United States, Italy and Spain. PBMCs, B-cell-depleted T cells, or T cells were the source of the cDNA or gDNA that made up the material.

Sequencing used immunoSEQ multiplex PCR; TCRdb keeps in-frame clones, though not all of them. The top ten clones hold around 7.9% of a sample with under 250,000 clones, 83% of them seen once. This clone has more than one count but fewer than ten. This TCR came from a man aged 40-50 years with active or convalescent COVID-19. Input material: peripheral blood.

The CDR3 reads CASSPGLAEGRGTGELFF. DNA of the CDR3: TGTGCCAGCAGCCCGGGACTAGCGGAGGGGCGAGGCACCGGGGAGCTGTTTTTT. V is TRBV6-2 or TRBV6-3 and J is TRBJ2-2, with 11 bases aligning to TRBD2. Germline V gene data show CDR1 as MNHEY and CDR2 as SVGEGT. The V segment lost 6 bases and the J segment 4 bases; nucleotides outside the gene matches: 13. The length of the CDR3 is 18 residues.